The clone carrying this TCR beta chain was counted only a few times. Its specificity is not known. The data derive from a study of response to subunit inactivated influenza vaccine. Germline-derived CDR1 and CDR2 are KGHDR and SFDVKD. There are 16 residues in the CDR3. Between the trimmed V and J ends, which lost 10 bases and 1 base, there was a span of 21 bases. TCRdb ran MiXCR on the RT-PCR reads and lists one entry per CDR3 protein. The repertoire holds approximately 500,000 distinct CDR3 sequences, 14% seen once, with 11% in the top ten. Study-wide results and caveats: Only a handful of new T cells, the authors suggested, are recruited with each seasonal influenza vaccination.

This sample comprised PBMCs from blood, obtained 11 to 12 days after vaccination. The rearrangement uses TRBV24-1 and TRBJ2-5, with D hard to call. The receptor's source is a man aged 45 to 65 who received an inactivated influenza vaccine. CDR3 nucleotide sequence: TGTGCCACTAAAGGGCAGAGCCTCTGTTTCCAAGAGACCCAGTACTTC. Translation gives CATKGQSLCFQETQYF.